Below, one T cell receptor beta chain is given with its context. Its target is unknown. These data belong to a study of post-analysis software for immune sequencing data. Researchers reported that TCR beta cDNA libraries carried unique molecular identifiers. TCRdb re-called the PCR reads through MiXCR, storing one row per CDR3 protein. The sample holds about 800,000 distinct CDR3 sequences, roughly 27% seen once. Study-level results: Under the F measure, samples that were prepared in one batch clustered strongly together. Controls had lower frequencies than patients of a few TRBV segments, which included TRBV5-6, TRBV5-1 and TRBV20-1.

Germline-derived CDR1 and CDR2 are MRHNA and SNTAGT. V lost 3 bases and J 6 bases, leaving 12 bases between the germline ends. The CDR3 contains 14 residues. The chain recombines TRBV6-4 with TRBJ2-1; unclear D gene. Sequencing was done on a sample of blood. The origin of this receptor is a girl aged 5 to 17 with multiple sclerosis. The CDR3 DNA is TGTGCCAGCAGTGAGCAGTACGGACGCAATGAGCAGTTCTTC. Protein: CASSEQYGRNEQFF.